This T cell receptor (beta chain) was retrieved from a study of T-cell reconstitution after alpha-beta-depleted transplantation in children. Trimming took off 6 bases at V and 1 base at J, with 10 bases between the two ends. This CDR3 is 14 amino acids long. CDR1 and CDR2 (germline): MNHEY, SMNVEV (reference sequence). Preparing the TCRbeta library involved the use of unique molecular identifiers. TCRdb recomputed calls from the PCR reads with MiXCR, one row per CDR3 protein. The data show tens of thousands of distinct CDR3 sequences, with roughly 5.7% seen just once and roughly 7% held by the top ten.

The sequence came from a male patient between 5 and 17 years old who had a stem cell transplant for acute myeloid leukemia, so the T cells may come from the graft donor. J is TRBJ2-4 and V is TRBV27; weak D call: TRBD1 (6 bases). Sequencing used PBMCs, mostly from graft donor cells, obtained 180 days after TCRalphabeta/CD19-depleted stem cell transplant. CDR3: CASSLGGAKNIQYF. CDR3 DNA sequence: TGTGCCAGCAGCCTTGGGGGCGCCAAAAACATTCAGTACTTC.